This record covers a single T cell receptor beta chain. Its matching antigen is unknown. The sample is drawn from a study of cytomegalovirus exposure and HLA in healthy donors. Study-wide findings and caveats: Reported performance of the classifier showed diagnosis of cytomegalovirus status with high specificity and sensitivity.

CDR3 length equals 15 residues. Germline-derived CDR1 and CDR2 are MGHRA and YSYEKL. V shed 3 bases and J shed 1 base, with 12 bases lying between them. Produced via immunoSEQ multiplex PCR; TCRdb's table is partial and in-frame only. The data hold 95,000 to 150,000 clones, with about 85% observed a single time. The TCR was taken from a woman aged 25-40 years in good health and CMV-seronegative. V usage is TRBV4-1 and J usage is TRBJ1-1; the D gene is possibly TRBD1 (6 bases). Sequencing was performed on PBMCs. CDR3 in DNA: TGCGCCAGCAGCCAGGGGGCTAGCCAGAACACTGAAGCTTTCTTT. This codes for CASSQGASQNTEAFF.